This T cell receptor (beta chain) stems from a study of radiotherapy plus CTLA-4 blockade in lung cancer. Study details: Of all patients, more than 15% responded objectively and approximately 31% showed disease control.

In its sample, this clone was seen a few times. Its specificity is unknown. The CDR3 covers 11 residues. The germline gives CDR1 DFQATT, CDR2 SNEGSKA (reference sequence). Trimming cost V 3 bases and J 5 bases, with 7 bases left between them. Study-level findings and limits: How blood T cell clones changed early, along with interferon-beta, reportedly forecast response best.

Assay used: immunoSEQ multiplex PCR; TCRdb lists only in-frame clones, some missing. The table records tens of thousands of clones, about 87% of them present only once. This sample comprised peripheral blood, obtained from a patient treated with radiotherapy plus ipilimumab. The rearrangement links TRBV20-1 to TRBJ2-5; D gene ambiguous. The receptor was derived from a human donor with non-small cell lung cancer that progressed on radiotherapy plus ipilimumab. CDR3 DNA: TGCAGTGCTAGGATGATGGAGACCCAGTACTTC. Its protein product is CSARMMETQYF.